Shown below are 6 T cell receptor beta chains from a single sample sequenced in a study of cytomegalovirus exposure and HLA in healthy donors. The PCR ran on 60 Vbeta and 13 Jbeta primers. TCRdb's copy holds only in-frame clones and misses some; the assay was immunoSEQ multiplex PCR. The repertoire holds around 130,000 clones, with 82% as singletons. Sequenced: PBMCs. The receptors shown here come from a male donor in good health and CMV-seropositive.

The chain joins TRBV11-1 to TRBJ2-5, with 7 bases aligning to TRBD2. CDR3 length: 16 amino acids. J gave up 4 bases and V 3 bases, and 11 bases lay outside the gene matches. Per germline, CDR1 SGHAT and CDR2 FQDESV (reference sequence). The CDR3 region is CASSFRREGLLETQYF. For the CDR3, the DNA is TGTGCCAGCAGCTTTAGGAGGGAGGGATTACTAGAGACCCAGTACTTC.

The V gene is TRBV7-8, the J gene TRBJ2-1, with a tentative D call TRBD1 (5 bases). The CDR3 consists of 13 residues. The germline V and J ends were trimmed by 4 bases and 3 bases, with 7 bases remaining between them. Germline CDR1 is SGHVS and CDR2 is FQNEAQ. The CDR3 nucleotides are TGTGCCAGCAGCTCGACAGTCTACAATGAGCAGTTCTTC. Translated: CASSSTVYNEQFF.

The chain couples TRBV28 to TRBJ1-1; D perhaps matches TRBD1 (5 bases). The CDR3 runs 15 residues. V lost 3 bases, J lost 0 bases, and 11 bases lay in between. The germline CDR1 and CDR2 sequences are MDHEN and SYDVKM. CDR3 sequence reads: CASSFPAGVNTEAFF. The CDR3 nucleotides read TGTGCCAGCAGTTTCCCCGCGGGGGTGAACACTGAAGCTTTCTTT.

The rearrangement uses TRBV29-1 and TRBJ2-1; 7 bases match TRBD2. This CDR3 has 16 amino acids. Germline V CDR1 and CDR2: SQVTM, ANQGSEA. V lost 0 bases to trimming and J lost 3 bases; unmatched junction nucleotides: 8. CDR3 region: CSVEELGGVSYNEQFF. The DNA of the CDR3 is TGCAGCGTTGAAGAACTGGGAGGGGTAAGCTACAATGAGCAGTTCTTC.

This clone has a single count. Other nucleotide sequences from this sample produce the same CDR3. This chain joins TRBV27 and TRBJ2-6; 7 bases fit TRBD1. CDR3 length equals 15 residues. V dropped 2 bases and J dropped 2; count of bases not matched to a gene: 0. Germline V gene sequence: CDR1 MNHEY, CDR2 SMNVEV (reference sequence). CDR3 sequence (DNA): TGTGCCAGCAGTTTAACAGGGGCTGGGGCCAACGTCCTGACTTTC. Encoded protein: CASSLTGAGANVLTF.

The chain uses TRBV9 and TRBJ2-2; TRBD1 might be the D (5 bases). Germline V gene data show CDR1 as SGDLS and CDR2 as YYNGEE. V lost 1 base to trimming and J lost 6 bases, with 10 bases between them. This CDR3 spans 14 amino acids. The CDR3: CASSVQGSAGELFF. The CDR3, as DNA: TGTGCCAGCAGCGTACAGGGCTCGGCCGGGGAGCTGTTTTTT. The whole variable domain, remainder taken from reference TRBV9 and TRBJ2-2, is DSGVTQTPKHLITATGQRVTLRCSPRSGDLSVYWYQQSLDQGLQFLIQYYNGEERAKGNILERFSAQQFPDLHSELNLSSLELGDSALYFCASSVQGSAGELFFGEGSRLTVL.